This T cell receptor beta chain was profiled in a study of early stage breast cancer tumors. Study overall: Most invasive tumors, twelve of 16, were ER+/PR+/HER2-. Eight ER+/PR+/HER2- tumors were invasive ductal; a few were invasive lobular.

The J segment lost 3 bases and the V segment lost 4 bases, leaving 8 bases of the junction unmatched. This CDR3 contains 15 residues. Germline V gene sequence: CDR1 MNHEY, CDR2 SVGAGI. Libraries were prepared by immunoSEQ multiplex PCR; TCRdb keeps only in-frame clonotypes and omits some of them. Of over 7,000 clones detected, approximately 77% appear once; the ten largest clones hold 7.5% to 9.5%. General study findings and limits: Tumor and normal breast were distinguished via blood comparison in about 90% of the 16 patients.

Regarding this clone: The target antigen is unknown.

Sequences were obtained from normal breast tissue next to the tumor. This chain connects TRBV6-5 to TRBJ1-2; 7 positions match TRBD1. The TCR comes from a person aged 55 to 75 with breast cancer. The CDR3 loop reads CASSSGQVGDYGYTF. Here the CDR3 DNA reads TGTGCCAGCAGTTCCGGACAGGTGGGCGACTATGGCTACACCTTC.